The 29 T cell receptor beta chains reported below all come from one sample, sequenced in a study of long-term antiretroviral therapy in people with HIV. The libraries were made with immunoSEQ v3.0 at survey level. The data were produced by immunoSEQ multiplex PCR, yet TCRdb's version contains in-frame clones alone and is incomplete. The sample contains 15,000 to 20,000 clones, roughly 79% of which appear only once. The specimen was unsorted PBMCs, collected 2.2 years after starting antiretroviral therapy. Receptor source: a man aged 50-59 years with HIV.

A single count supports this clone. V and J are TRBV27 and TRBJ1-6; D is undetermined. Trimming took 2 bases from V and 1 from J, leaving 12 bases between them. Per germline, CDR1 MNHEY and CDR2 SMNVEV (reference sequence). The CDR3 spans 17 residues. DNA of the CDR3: TGTGCCAGCAGTTTAACGGCAGCGGCGTCCTATAATTCACCCCTCCACTTT. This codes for CASSLTAAASYNSPLHF.

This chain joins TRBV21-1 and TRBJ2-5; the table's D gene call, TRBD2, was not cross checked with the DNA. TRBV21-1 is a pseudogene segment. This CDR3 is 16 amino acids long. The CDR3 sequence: CASSKTLAGVRETQYF. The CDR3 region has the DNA TGTGCCAGCAGCAAAACCTTAGCGGGAGTAAGAGAGACCCAGTACTTC.

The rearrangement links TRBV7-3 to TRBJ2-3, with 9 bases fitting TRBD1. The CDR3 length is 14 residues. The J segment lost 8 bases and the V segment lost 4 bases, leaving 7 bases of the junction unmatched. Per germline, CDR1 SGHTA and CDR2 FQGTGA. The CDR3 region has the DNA TGTGCCAGCAGCTCGGGACAGGGTGCAGGTACGCAGTATTTT. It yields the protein CASSSGQGAGTQYF. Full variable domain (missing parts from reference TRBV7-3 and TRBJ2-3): GAGVSQTPSNKVTEKGKYVELRCDPISGHTALYWYRQSLGQGPEFLIYFQGTGAADDSGLPNDRFFAVRPEGSVSTLKIQRTERGDSAVYLCASSSGQGAGTQYFGPGTRLTVL.

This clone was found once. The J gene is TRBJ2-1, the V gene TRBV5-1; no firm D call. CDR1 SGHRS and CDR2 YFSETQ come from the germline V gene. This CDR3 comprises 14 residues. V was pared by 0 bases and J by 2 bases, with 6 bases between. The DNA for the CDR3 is TGCGCCAGCAGCTTGGCACAGACCTACAATGAGCAGTTCTTC. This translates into CASSLAQTYNEQFF.

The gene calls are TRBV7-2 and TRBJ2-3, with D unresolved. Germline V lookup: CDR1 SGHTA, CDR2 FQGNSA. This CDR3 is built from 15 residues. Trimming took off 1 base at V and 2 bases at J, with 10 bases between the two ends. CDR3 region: CASSLGASNTDTQYF. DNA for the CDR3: TGTGCCAGCAGCTTAGGAGCGTCGAACACAGATACGCAGTATTTT.

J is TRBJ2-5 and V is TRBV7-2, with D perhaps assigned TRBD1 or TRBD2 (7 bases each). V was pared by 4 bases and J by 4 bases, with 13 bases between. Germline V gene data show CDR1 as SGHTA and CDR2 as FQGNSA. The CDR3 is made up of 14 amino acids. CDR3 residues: CASSWQGGGETQYF. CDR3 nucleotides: TGTGCCAGCAGCTGGCAGGGGGGGGGAGAGACCCAGTACTTC.

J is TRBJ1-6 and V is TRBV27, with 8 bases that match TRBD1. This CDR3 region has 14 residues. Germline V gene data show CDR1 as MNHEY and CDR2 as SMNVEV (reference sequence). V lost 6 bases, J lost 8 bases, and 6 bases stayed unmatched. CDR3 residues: CASRNRGSHSPLHF. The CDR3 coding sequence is TGTGCCAGCAGAAACAGGGGGTCTCATTCACCCCTCCACTTT.

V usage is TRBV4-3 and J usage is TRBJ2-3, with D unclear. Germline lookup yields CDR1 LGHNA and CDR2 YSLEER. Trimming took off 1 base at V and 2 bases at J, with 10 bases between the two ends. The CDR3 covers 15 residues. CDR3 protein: CASSQVWGTTDTQYF. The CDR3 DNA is TGCGCCAGCAGCCAAGTATGGGGTACCACAGATACGCAGTATTTT.

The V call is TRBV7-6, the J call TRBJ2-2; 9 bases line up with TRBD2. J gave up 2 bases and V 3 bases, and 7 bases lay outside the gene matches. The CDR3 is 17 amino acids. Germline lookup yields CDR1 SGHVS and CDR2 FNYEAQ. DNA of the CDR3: TGTGCCAGCAGCTTTTGGCGGACTAGCGAAAACACCGGGGAGCTGTTTTTT. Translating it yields CASSFWRTSENTGELFF.

CDR3 region: CASSLRQAPTVLTF. In nucleotides, the CDR3 is TGTGCCAGCTCACTTAGACAGGCTCCAACAGTCCTGACTTTC. J is TRBJ2-6 and V is TRBV18, with D maybe TRBD1 (6 bases). The ends were cut back, 4 bases at V and 13 bases at J, with 17 bases in the middle. The CDR3 runs 14 residues. Germline V gives CDR1 KGHSH, CDR2 LQKENI. Full variable domain (rest looked up from reference TRBV18 and TRBJ2-6): NAGVMQNPRHLVRRRGQEARLRCSPMKGHSHVYWYRQLPEEGLKFMVYLQKENIIDESGMPKERFSAEFPKEGPSILRIQQVVRGDSAAYFCASSLRQAPTVLTFGAGSRLTVL.

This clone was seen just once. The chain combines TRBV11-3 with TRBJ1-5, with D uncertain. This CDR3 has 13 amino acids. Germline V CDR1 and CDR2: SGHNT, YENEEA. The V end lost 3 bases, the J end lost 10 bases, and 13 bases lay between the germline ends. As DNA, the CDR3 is TGTGCCAGCAGCTTTGAGTGTATCAGCCCCCAGCATTTT. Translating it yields CASSFECISPQHF.

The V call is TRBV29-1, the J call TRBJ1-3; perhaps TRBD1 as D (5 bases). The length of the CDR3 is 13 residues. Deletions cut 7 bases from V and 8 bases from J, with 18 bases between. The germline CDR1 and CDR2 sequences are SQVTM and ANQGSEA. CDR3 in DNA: TGCAGCGCCAACTCAGGGTACGGAGACACCATATATTTT. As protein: CSANSGYGDTIYF.

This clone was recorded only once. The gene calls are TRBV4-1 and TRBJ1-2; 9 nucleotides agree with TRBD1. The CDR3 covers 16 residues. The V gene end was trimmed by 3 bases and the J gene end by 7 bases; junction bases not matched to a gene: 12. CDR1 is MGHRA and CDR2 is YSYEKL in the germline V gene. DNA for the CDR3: TGCGCCAGCAGCCAGGATCCACAGGGGGCGGTAAGTGGCTACACCTTC. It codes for CASSQDPQGAVSGYTF.

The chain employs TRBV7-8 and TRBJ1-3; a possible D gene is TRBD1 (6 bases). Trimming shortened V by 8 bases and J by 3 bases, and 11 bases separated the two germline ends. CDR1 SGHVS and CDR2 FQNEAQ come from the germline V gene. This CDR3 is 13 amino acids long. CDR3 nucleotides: TGTGCCAGCGGAGGGGGAAATGGAAACACCATATATTTT. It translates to CASGGGNGNTIYF.

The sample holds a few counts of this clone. This CDR3 reads CASSQEWQVNTEAFF. CDR3 nucleotide sequence: TGCGCCAGCAGCCAAGAGTGGCAGGTCAACACTGAAGCTTTCTTT. The chain links TRBV4-1 to TRBJ1-1, with D hard to call. Per germline, CDR1 MGHRA and CDR2 YSYEKL. Trimming cost V 0 bases and J 2 bases, with 10 bases left between them. The CDR3 is 15 amino acids.

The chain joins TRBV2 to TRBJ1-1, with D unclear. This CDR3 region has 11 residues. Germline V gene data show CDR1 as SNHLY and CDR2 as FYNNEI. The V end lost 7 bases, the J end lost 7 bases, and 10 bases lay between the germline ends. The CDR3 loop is CASTLDREAFF. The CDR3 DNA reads TGTGCCAGCACTTTGGACCGTGAAGCTTTCTTT.

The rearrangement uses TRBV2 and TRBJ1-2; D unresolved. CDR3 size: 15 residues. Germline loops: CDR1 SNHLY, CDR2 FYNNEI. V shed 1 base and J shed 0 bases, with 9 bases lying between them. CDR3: CASSEGATTNYGYTF. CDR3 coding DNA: TGTGCCAGCAGTGAAGGGGCCACCACTAACTATGGCTACACCTTC.

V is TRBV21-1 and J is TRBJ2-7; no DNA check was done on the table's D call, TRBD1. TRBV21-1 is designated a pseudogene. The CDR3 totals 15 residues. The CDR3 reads CASSKRGQGIHEQYF. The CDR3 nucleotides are TGTGCCAGCAGCAAAAGGGGACAGGGAATCCACGAGCAGTACTTC.

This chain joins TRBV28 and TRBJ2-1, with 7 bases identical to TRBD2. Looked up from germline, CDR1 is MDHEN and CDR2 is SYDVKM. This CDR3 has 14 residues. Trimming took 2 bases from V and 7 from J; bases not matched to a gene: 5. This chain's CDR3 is CASSLRLADNEQFF. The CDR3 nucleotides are TGTGCCAGCAGTTTAAGGCTAGCGGATAATGAGCAGTTCTTC.

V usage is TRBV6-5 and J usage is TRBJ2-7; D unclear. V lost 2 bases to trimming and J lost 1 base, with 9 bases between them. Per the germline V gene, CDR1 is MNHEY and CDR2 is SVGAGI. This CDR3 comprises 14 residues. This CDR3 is CASSYNVLSYEQYF. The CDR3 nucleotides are TGTGCCAGCAGTTACAACGTACTTTCCTACGAGCAGTACTTC.

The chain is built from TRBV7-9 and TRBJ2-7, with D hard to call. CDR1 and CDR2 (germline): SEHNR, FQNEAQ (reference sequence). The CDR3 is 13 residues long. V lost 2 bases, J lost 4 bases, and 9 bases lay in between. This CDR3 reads CASSLIETYEQYF. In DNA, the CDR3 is TGTGCCAGCAGCTTAATTGAAACTTACGAGCAGTACTTC.

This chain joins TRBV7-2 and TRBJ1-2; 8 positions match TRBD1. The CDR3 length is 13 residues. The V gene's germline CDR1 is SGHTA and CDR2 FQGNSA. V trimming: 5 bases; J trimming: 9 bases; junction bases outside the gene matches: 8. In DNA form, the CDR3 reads TGTGCCAGCAGCCAGACAGGGGTTGAAAGCTACACCTTC. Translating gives CASSQTGVESYTF.

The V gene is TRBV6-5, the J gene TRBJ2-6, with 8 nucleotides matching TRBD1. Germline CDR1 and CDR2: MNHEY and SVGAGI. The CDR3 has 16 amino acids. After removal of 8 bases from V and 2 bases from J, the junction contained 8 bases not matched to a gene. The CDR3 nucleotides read TGTGCCAGCCGTTCAGGGGGCGAGACTGGGGCCAACGTCCTGACTTTC. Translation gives CASRSGGETGANVLTF.

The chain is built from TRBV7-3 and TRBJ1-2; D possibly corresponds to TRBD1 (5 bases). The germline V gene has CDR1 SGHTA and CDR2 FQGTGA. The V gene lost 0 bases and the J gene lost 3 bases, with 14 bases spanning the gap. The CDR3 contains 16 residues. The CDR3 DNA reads TGTGCCAGCAGCTTAACGGCCAGGGCGGATTACTATGGCTACACCTTC. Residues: CASSLTARADYYGYTF.

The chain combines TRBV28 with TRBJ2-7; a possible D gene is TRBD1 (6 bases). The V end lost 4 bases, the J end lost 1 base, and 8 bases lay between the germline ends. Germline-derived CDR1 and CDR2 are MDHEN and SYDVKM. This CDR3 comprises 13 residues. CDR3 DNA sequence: TGTGCCAGCAGTTCTGGACAGTCCTACGAGCAGTACTTC. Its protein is CASSSGQSYEQYF.

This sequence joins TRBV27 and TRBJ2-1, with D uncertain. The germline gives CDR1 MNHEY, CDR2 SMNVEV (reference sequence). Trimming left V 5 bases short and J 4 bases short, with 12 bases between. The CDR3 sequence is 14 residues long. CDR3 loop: CASSLQDGYNEQFF. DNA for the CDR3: TGTGCCAGCAGTCTCCAGGACGGTTACAATGAGCAGTTCTTC.

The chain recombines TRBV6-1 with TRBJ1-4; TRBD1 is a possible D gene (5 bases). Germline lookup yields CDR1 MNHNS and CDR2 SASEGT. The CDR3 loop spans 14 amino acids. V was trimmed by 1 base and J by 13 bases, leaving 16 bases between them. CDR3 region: CASSEDRRRSTLFF. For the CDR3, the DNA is TGTGCCAGCAGTGAAGACAGGCGCCGATCAACACTGTTTTTT.

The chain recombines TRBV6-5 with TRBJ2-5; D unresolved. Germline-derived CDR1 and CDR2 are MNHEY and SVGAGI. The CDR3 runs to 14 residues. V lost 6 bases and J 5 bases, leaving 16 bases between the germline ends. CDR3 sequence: CASSHPQRYETQYF. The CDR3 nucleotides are TGTGCCAGCAGCCACCCACAGCGTTACGAGACCCAGTACTTC.

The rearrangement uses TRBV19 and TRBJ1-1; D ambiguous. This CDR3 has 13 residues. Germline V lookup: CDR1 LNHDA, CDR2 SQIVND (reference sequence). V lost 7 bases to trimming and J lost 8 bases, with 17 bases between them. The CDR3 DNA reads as TGTGCCAGTACTTATCAGGAGTATTCCGAAGCTTTCTTT. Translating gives CASTYQEYSEAFF.